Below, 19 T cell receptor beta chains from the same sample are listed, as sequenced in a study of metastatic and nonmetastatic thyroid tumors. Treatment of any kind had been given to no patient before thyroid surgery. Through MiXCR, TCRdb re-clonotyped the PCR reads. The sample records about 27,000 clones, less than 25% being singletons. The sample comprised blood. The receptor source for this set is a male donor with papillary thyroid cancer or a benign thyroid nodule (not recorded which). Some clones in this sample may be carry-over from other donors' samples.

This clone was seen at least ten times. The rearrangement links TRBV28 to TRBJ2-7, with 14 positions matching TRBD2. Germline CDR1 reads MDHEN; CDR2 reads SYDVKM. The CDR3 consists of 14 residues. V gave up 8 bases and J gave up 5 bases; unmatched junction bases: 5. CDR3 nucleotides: TGTGCCAGCCGTCGGGGACTAGCGGGGGACGAGCAGTACTTC. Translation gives CASRRGLAGDEQYF.

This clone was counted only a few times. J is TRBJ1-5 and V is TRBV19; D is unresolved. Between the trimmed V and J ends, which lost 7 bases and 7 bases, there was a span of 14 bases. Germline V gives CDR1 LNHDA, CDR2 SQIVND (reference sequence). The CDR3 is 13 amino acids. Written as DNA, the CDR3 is TGTGCCAGTACCCCCGAAGGAATCCAGCCCCAGCATTTT. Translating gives CASTPEGIQPQHF.

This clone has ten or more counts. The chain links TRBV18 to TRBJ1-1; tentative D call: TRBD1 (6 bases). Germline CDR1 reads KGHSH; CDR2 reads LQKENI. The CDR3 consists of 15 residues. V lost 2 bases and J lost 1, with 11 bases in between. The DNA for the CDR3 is TGTGCCAGCTCACCAAACGGGGGCCAGAACACTGAAGCTTTCTTT. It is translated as CASSPNGGQNTEAFF.

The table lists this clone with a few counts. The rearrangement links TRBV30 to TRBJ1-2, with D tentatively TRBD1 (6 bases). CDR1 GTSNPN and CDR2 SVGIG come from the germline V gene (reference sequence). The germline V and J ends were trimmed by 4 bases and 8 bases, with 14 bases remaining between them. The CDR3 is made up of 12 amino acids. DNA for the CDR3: TGTGCCTGGACGACGGGGGCTAGAGGCTACACCTTC. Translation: CAWTTGARGYTF.

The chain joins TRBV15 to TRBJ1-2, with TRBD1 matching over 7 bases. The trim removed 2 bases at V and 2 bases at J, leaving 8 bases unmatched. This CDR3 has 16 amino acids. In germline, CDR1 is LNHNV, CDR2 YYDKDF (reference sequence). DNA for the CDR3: TGTGCCACCAGCAGACAATTGACAGGGACGAACTATGGCTACACCTTC. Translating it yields CATSRQLTGTNYGYTF.

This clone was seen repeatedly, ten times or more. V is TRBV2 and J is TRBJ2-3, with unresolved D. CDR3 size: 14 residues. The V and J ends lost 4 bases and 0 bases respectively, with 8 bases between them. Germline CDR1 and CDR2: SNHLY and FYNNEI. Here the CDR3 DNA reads TGTGCCAGCAGTGTTTTTCAGAGCACAGATACGCAGTATTTT. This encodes CASSVFQSTDTQYF. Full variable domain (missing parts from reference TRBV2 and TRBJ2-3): EPEVTQTPSHQVTQMGQEVILRCVPISNHLYFYWYRQILGQKVEFLVSFYNNEISEKSEIFDDQFSVERPDGSNFTLKIRSTKLEDSAMYFCASSVFQSTDTQYFGPGTRLTVL.

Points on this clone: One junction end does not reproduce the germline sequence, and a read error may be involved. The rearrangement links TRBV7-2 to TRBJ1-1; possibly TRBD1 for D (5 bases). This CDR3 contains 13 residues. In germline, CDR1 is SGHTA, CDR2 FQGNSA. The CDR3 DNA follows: TGTGCCAGCAGCTCGAGGGACTTCCGTGAAGCTGTCTTT. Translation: CASSSRDFREAVF.

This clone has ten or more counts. The CDR3 sequence: CASSIGSRNEKLFF. CDR3 bases: TGTGCCAGTAGTATTGGCAGTAGAAATGAAAAACTGTTTTTT. The chain links TRBV19 to TRBJ1-4; D is uncertain. The CDR3 has 14 residues. Between the trimmed V and J ends, which lost 3 bases and 5 bases, there was a span of 10 bases. Germline-derived CDR1 and CDR2 are LNHDA and SQIVND (reference sequence).

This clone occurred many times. CDR3 amino acids: CASTGHSNSNQPQHF. CDR3 bases: TGTGCCAGCACCGGACATTCCAATAGCAATCAGCCCCAGCATTTT. This chain uses TRBV27 with TRBJ1-5, with a weak D call TRBD1 (5 bases). This CDR3 has 15 residues. V was shortened by 7 bases and J by 0 bases, with 13 bases between the two germline ends. Germline V lookup: CDR1 MNHEY, CDR2 SMNVEV (reference sequence).

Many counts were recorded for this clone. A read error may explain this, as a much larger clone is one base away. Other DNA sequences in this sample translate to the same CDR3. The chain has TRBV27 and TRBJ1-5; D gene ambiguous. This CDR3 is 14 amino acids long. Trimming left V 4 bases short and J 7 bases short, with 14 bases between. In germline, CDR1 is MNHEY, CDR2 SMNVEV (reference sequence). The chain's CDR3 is CASSSGRVGQPQHF. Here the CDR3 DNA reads TGTGCCAGCAGTTCCGGGCGTGTCGGCCAGCCCCAGCATTTT.

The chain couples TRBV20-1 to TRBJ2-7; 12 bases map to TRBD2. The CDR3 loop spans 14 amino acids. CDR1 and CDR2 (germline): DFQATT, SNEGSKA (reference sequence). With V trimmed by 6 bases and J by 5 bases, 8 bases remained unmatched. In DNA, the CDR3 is TGCAGTGCGCCGGGACTAGCGGGTCTAAACGAGCAGTACTTC. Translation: CSAPGLAGLNEQYF.

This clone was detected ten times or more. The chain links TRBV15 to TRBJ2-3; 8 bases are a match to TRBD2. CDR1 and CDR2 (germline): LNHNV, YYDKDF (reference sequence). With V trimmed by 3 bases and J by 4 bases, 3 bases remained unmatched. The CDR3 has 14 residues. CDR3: CATSSRAGADTQYF. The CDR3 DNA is TGTGCCACCAGCAGTCGAGCGGGGGCAGATACGCAGTATTTT.

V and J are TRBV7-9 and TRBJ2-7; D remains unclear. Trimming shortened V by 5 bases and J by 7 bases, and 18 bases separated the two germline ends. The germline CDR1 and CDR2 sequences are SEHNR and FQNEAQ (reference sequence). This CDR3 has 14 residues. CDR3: CASSPSGPIWEQYF. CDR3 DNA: TGTGCCAGCAGCCCCAGTGGCCCAATCTGGGAGCAGTACTTC.

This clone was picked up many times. The CDR3, as DNA: TGCGCCAGCAGTGCTAGTGACGCAGGGCAAGAGACCCAGTACTTC. It translates to CASSASDAGQETQYF. The chain couples TRBV10-1 to TRBJ2-5; D is possibly TRBD1 (5 bases). CDR1 is WNHNN, CDR2 SYGVQD, per germline (reference sequence). The CDR3 length is 15 residues. V lost 4 bases and J 2 bases, leaving 14 bases between the germline ends.

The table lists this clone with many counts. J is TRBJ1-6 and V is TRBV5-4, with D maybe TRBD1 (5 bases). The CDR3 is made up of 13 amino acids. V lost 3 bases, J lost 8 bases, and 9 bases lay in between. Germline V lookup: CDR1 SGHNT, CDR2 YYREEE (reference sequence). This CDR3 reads CASSWGGDSPLHF. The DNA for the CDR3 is TGTGCCAGCAGCTGGGGCGGGGATTCACCCCTCCACTTT.

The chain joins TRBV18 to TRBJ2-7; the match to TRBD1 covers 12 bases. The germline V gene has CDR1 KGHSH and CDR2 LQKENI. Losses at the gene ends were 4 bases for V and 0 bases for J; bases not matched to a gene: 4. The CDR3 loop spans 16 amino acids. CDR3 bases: TGTGCCAGCTCACTCTTGGGACAGGGGGCCTCCTACGAGCAGTACTTC. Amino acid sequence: CASSLLGQGASYEQYF.

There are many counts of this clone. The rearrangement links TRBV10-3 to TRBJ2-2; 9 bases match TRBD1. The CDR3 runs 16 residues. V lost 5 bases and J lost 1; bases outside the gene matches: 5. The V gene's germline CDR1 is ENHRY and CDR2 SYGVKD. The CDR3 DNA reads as TGTGCCATCAGTACCGGGACAGGGATGAACACCGGGGAGCTGTTTTTT. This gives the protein CAISTGTGMNTGELFF.

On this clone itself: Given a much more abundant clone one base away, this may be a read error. Here the CDR3 reads CAISAANSNQPQHF. For the CDR3, the DNA is TGTGCCATCAGTGCAGCCAATAGCAATCAGCCCCAGCATTTT. The chain carries TRBV10-3 and TRBJ1-5; no definite D call. Trimming pared 4 bases from V and 0 bases from J, leaving 7 bases between. The CDR3 runs to 14 residues. Germline CDR1 ENHRY, CDR2 SYGVKD.

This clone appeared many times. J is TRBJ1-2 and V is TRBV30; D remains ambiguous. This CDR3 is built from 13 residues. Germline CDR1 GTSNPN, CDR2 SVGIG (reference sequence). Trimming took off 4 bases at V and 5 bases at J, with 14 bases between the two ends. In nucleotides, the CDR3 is TGTGCCTGGACCCTGGATAGACGGTATGGCTACACCTTC. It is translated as CAWTLDRRYGYTF.